This T cell receptor (beta chain) was documented in a study of beta chain features in type 1 diabetes. Study details: Healthy donors and patients had similar age, gender and cell yields. Examination of sorted cells across all samples involved approximately 100,000,000 cells.

This CDR3 comprises 14 residues. Germline loops: CDR1 ENHRY, CDR2 SYGVKD. V was clipped by 10 bases and J by 1 base, with 16 bases between them. The table lists this clone with a few counts. Its specificity is unknown. Reverse transcribing all isolated RNA meant expressed TCRB transcripts were sequenced. Profiling relied on immunoSEQ multiplex PCR, and the TCRdb table lists in-frame clones only, not all of them. The sample has around 340,000 clones; 9.3% are singletons. Study-wide results and limits: People with Type 1 diabetes carried modestly yet significantly shorter TCRB CDR3s in all four CD4+ subsets. Naive, central memory and regulatory TCRB repertoires appeared more similar among patients than healthy donors.

The chain has TRBV10-3 and TRBJ1-1; tentative D call: TRBD1 (6 bases). Specimen: central memory CD4+ T cells from blood. The receptor was derived from a young man with type 1 diabetes. The CDR3 loop is CATESTGKNTEAFF. The CDR3, as DNA: TGTGCCACCGAATCGACAGGAAAGAACACTGAAGCTTTCTTT.